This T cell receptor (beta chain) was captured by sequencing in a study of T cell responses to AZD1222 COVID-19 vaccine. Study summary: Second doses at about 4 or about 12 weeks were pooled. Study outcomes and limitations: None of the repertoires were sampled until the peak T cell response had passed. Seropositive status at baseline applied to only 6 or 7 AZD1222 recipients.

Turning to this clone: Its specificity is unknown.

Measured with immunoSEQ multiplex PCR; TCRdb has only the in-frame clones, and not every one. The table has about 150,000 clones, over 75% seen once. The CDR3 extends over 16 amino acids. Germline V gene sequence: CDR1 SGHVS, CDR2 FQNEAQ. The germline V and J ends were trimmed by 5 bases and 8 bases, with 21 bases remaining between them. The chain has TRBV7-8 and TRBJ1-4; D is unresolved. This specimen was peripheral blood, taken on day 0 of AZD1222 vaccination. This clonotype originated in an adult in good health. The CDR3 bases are TGTGCCAGCAGCGAAGAAGTCGGAGGGCTGAAAGAAAAACTGTTTTTT. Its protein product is CASSEEVGGLKEKLFF.